These T cell receptor beta chains were read from a single sample in a study of identical twins. TCRdb passed the 5' RACE reads through MiXCR, listing each CDR3 protein once. The sample yields nearly 900,000 distinct CDR3 sequences, roughly 12% seen once. This sample was also put to use in a study of yellow fever vaccine responses in identical twins.

Sequencing was done on a sample of PBMCs. These receptors came from a woman aged 18-29 years in good health. Each CDR3 is given with its conserved first and last residue. The order of the fields is D gene, clone size, V gene, J gene, CDR3 DNA, CDR3 protein. D genes are given only for firm matches. The size of a clone is reported for some rows only, either as once, few or many, or as a class for expanded clones.

D: NA
size: few
V: TRBV4-1
J: TRBJ1-1
DNA: TGCGCCAGCAGCCGCACAGAGGACACTGAAGCTTTCTTT
CDR3: CASSRTEDTEAFF

D: NA
size: many
V: TRBV29-1
J: TRBJ2-2
DNA: TGCAGCGTTGTAAGGGGAACCGGGGAGCTGTTTTTT
CDR3: CSVVRGTGELFF

D: NA
size: few
V: TRBV7-9
J: TRBJ2-7
DNA: TGTGCCAGCAGCTTTTACGACCCCCAGTACGAGCAGTACTTC
CDR3: CASSFYDPQYEQYF

D: TRBD1
size: many
V: TRBV29-1
J: TRBJ2-5
DNA: TGCAGCGTTGGGTCCCCGGGACAGGGATCAGGGACCCAGTACTTC
CDR3: CSVGSPGQGSGTQYF

D: TRBD1
size: NA
V: TRBV7-9
J: TRBJ2-1
DNA: TGTGCCAGCAGCCCCGGGACAGGCATTATCCAGTTCTTC
CDR3: CASSPGTGIIQFF

D: NA
size: NA
V: TRBV12-3/TRBV12-4
J: TRBJ1-4
DNA: TGTGCCAGCCGATTATGGGGTAATGAAAAACTGTTTTTT
CDR3: CASRLWGNEKLFF

D: NA
size: NA
V: TRBV10-2
J: TRBJ1-2
DNA: TGCGCCAGCAGTCCGGGCAGCCCTTTTGGCTACACCTTC
CDR3: CASSPGSPFGYTF

D: NA
size: few
V: TRBV6-4
J: TRBJ2-2
DNA: TGTGCCAGCAGGGAAGACGGCAGCACCGGGGAGCTGTTTTTT
CDR3: CASREDGSTGELFF

D: TRBD2
size: NA
V: TRBV11-2
J: TRBJ2-1
DNA: TGTGCCAGCAGCCCCTCTAGCGGGGGGTCCAATGAGCAGTTCTTC
CDR3: CASSPSSGGSNEQFF

D: NA
size: NA
V: TRBV2
J: TRBJ1-4
DNA: TGTGCCAGCAGATTTAGGGTGGGTGAAAAACTGTTTTTT
CDR3: CASRFRVGEKLFF

D: NA
size: few
V: TRBV5-5
J: TRBJ1-1
DNA: TGTGCCAGCCCCGGACCACTGGACACTGAAGCTTTCTTT
CDR3: CASPGPLDTEAFF

D: TRBD1
size: NA
V: TRBV7-8
J: TRBJ1-1
DNA: TGTGCCAGCAGCTTAGTTGGACAGGGGGCTTGGGGCACTGAAGCTTTCTTT
CDR3: CASSLVGQGAWGTEAFF

D: NA
size: NA
V: TRBV5-1
J: TRBJ2-1
DNA: TGCGCCAGCAGCTTTTCGTCTAGCCGGGCCTACAATGAGCAGTTCTTC
CDR3: CASSFSSSRAYNEQFF

D: NA
size: NA
V: TRBV14
J: TRBJ2-5
DNA: TGTGCCAGCAGCCTAAGAGGGGTAGGCGAGACCCAGTACTTC
CDR3: CASSLRGVGETQYF

D: TRBD2
size: few
V: TRBV5-1
J: TRBJ2-1
DNA: TGCGCCAGCAGCTTGTCTAGCGGGATCGTGTCCTACAATGAGCAGTTCTTC
CDR3: CASSLSSGIVSYNEQFF

D: TRBD2
size: few
V: TRBV19
J: TRBJ2-2
DNA: TGTGCCAGCAGCAATAGCGGGCCGAACACCGGGGAGCTGTTTTTT
CDR3: CASSNSGPNTGELFF

D: NA
size: NA
V: TRBV6-5
J: TRBJ1-2
DNA: TGTGCCAGCAGTTACTCCCCGCGACAGGCTCCCCCTCATACTGGCTACACCTTC
CDR3: CASSYSPRQAPPHTGYTF

D: NA
size: few
V: TRBV11-2
J: TRBJ2-1
DNA: TGTGCCAGCAGCTTAGTGGGGGGAGCGGGCCTATGGGAGCAGTTCTTC
CDR3: CASSLVGGAGLWEQFF

D: NA
size: few
V: TRBV7-9
J: TRBJ2-2
DNA: TGTGCCAGCAGCTTCGCGGTAGGGGTTCACACCGGGGAGCTGTTTTTT
CDR3: CASSFAVGVHTGELFF

D: NA
size: few
V: TRBV6-2/TRBV6-3
J: TRBJ1-5
DNA: TGTGCCAGCAGTTGGACAGAAAGCAATCAGCCCCAGCATTTT
CDR3: CASSWTESNQPQHF

D: NA
size: few
V: TRBV19
J: TRBJ2-5
DNA: TGTGCCAGTAGTATGGGGGAGTCGCGGACCCAGTACTTC
CDR3: CASSMGESRTQYF

D: NA
size: many
V: TRBV7-2
J: TRBJ2-1
DNA: TGTGCCAGCAGCTTAGTAGGCGGTAAGACCTACAATGAGCAGTTCTTC
CDR3: CASSLVGGKTYNEQFF

D: NA
size: few
V: TRBV18
J: TRBJ2-5
DNA: TGTGCCAGCTCACCACCGACTTCGGCGGGACGTTGGGAGACCCAGTACTTC
CDR3: CASSPPTSAGRWETQYF

D: NA
size: once
V: TRBV18
J: TRBJ2-2
DNA: TGTGCCAGCTCACCTACGGGAGAAGTAGGTGGGGAGCTGTTTTTT
CDR3: CASSPTGEVGGELFF

D: NA
size: few
V: TRBV27
J: TRBJ1-4
DNA: TGTGCCAGCAGTTTGGGGATGTCAACTAATGAAAAACTGTTTTTT
CDR3: CASSLGMSTNEKLFF

D: NA
size: NA
V: TRBV6-1
J: TRBJ2-4
DNA: TGTGCCAGCAGTGAGTCGGGCGGGAACATTCAGTACTTC
CDR3: CASSESGGNIQYF

D: TRBD2
size: NA
V: TRBV2
J: TRBJ2-1
DNA: TGTGCCAGCATTAGGACTAGCGGGAGGGGAGAGCAGTTCTTC
CDR3: CASIRTSGRGEQFF

D: NA
size: few
V: TRBV24-1
J: TRBJ2-7
DNA: TGTGCCACCAGTGATTTTTCCCGGGACCCAAGCTCCTACGAGCAGTACTTC
CDR3: CATSDFSRDPSSYEQYF

D: TRBD2
size: once
V: TRBV5-1
J: TRBJ2-3
DNA: TGCGCCAGCAGACAACTAGCGGGGAGCACAGATACGCAGTATTTT
CDR3: CASRQLAGSTDTQYF

D: TRBD2
size: NA
V: TRBV20-1
J: TRBJ2-5
DNA: TGCAGTGCTCCCCCGGTGGGGACTAGCGGGACCCAGTACTTC
CDR3: CSAPPVGTSGTQYF

D: NA
size: few
V: TRBV7-9
J: TRBJ2-2
DNA: TGTGCCAGCAGCGCGCCCCGGGTCGGGGAGCTGTTTTTT
CDR3: CASSAPRVGELFF

D: TRBD1
size: NA
V: TRBV2
J: TRBJ2-2
DNA: TGTGCCAGCAGTACGGACAGGTTAAACACCGGGGAGCTGTTTTTT
CDR3: CASSTDRLNTGELFF

D: TRBD2
size: NA
V: TRBV29-1
J: TRBJ2-2
DNA: TGCAGCACCCCTGGCGGGAGTAGCACCGGGGAGCTGTTTTTT
CDR3: CSTPGGSSTGELFF

D: TRBD1
size: NA
V: TRBV28
J: TRBJ1-2
DNA: TGTGCCAGCAGGCCCCGAGGACAGGGGGCTACCTATGGCTACACCTTC
CDR3: CASRPRGQGATYGYTF

D: TRBD2
size: NA
V: TRBV20-1
J: TRBJ2-5
DNA: TGCAGTGCTAGAGATAGGCAGCGGGAGAGCGGGACCCAGTACTTC
CDR3: CSARDRQRESGTQYF

D: TRBD1
size: few
V: TRBV7-9
J: TRBJ2-2
DNA: TGTGCCAGCACCCCAGGACAGGGGCACACCGGGGAGCTGTTTTTT
CDR3: CASTPGQGHTGELFF

D: NA
size: once
V: TRBV19
J: TRBJ1-6
DNA: TGTGCCAGTAGTAGCCAGATGAATTCACCCCTCCACTTT
CDR3: CASSSQMNSPLHF

D: TRBD2
size: NA
V: TRBV5-1
J: TRBJ2-5
DNA: TGCGCCAGCACACTAGCGGGAGACCCCCGAGAGACCCAGTACTTC
CDR3: CASTLAGDPRETQYF

D: NA
size: NA
V: TRBV2
J: TRBJ1-5
DNA: TGTGCCAGCAGTACACCAGAAGATAGCAATCAGCCCCAGCATTTT
CDR3: CASSTPEDSNQPQHF

D: NA
size: few
V: TRBV2
J: TRBJ2-3
DNA: TGTGCCAGCAGTGAATTCCGGGATACGCAGTATTTT
CDR3: CASSEFRDTQYF

D: NA
size: many
V: TRBV12-3/TRBV12-4
J: TRBJ2-7
DNA: TGTGCCAGCAGTTTGGCTAAGGGTTACGAGCAGTACTTC
CDR3: CASSLAKGYEQYF

D: TRBD2
size: few
V: TRBV11-2
J: TRBJ2-5
DNA: TGTGCCAGCAGCCACCGTCAACTAGCGGGTGGGGCGGACGGCCAAGAGACCCAGTACTTC
CDR3: CASSHRQLAGGADGQETQYF